The 6 T cell receptor beta chains below come from one sample, sequenced in a study of somatic mutations in cytotoxic T cells in rheumatoid arthritis. Clones were read by immunoSEQ multiplex PCR, and TCRdb kept only the in-frame ones, dropping some. Of 13,000 to 15,000 clones in the sample, over 80% are singletons; the top ten hold less than 35%. Sequencing used CD8+ T cells sorted from blood. The receptors stem from an adult with rheumatoid arthritis.

The chain is built from TRBV27 and TRBJ2-5; 11 positions match TRBD2. The CDR3 is 14 amino acids. Germline-derived CDR1 and CDR2 are MNHEY and SMNVEV (reference sequence). The V segment lost 3 bases and the J segment 5 bases; nucleotides outside the gene matches: 2. The CDR3 DNA sequence: TGTGCCAGCAGTTTTAGCGGGAGGGTGGAGACCCAGTACTTC. Amino acids: CASSFSGRVETQYF.

This clone was detected a few times. This chain joins TRBV5-1 and TRBJ2-5; D is uncertain. Germline V lookup: CDR1 SGHRS, CDR2 YFSETQ. Trimming took off 0 bases at V and 1 base at J, with 7 bases between the two ends. This CDR3 spans 14 amino acids. The CDR3 region is CASSLAGGQETQYF. CDR3 nucleotides: TGCGCCAGCAGCTTGGCTGGCGGCCAAGAGACCCAGTACTTC.

A single count supports this clone. This chain joins TRBV7-9 and TRBJ2-2, with D hard to call. The V gene's germline CDR1 is SEHNR and CDR2 FQNEAQ (reference sequence). This CDR3 spans 13 amino acids. The V end lost 4 bases, the J end lost 5 bases, and 8 bases lay between the germline ends. DNA for the CDR3: TGTGCCAGCAGCTCAGGACGGACCGGGGAGCTGTTTTTT. Protein product: CASSSGRTGELFF. The full variable domain, with the rest looked up from reference TRBV7-9 and TRBJ2-2, is DTGVSQNPRHKITKRGQNVTFRCDPISEHNRLYWYRQTLGQGPEFLTYFQNEAQLEKSRLLSDRFSAERPKGSFSTLEIQRTEQGDSAMYLCASSSGRTGELFFGEGSRLTVL.

This clone was found once. J is TRBJ2-2 and V is TRBV7-9; no clear D gene. V lost 0 bases to trimming and J lost 1 base, with 6 bases between them. CDR1 SEHNR and CDR2 FQNEAQ come from the germline V gene (reference sequence). The CDR3 is 15 residues long. CDR3 sequence reads: CASSLALMNTGELFF. The CDR3 DNA sequence: TGTGCCAGCAGCTTAGCACTAATGAACACCGGGGAGCTGTTTTTT.

This clone was seen only a few times. V usage is TRBV10-3 and J usage is TRBJ1-1; D unresolved. CDR1 is ENHRY, CDR2 SYGVKD, per germline. The CDR3 is 13 amino acids. Trimming took 6 bases from V and 0 from J, leaving 8 bases between them. The CDR3 DNA reads as TGTGCCATCAGGGGATCTGTGAACACTGAAGCTTTCTTT. Translating gives CAIRGSVNTEAFF.

The rearrangement joins TRBV7-2 to TRBJ2-1; D gene uncertain. Trimming removed 4 bases at V and 10 bases at J, with 23 bases between. CDR3 size: 16 residues. Looked up from germline, CDR1 is SGHTA and CDR2 is FQGNSA. The CDR3 protein is CASSYSRRWEYYEQFF. For the CDR3, the DNA is TGTGCCAGCAGCTACTCGCGGCGATGGGAATATTACGAGCAGTTCTTC.